Listed below are T cell receptor beta chains from one sample, sequenced in a study of blood T cell repertoires in COVID-19. TCRdb's copy holds only in-frame clones and misses some; the assay was immunoSEQ multiplex PCR. The repertoire has roughly 140,000 clones, about 81% of them found once; the top ten carry approximately 4.1%. Sequencing used peripheral blood. The receptors shown here come from a woman older than 75 with acute or convalescent COVID-19. Each CDR3 is given with its conserved first and last residue. A D gene is named only where the DNA matches it firmly. Some rows have no size entry. The others give once, few or many, or a class for an expanded clone.

.	TRBV5-1	TRBJ1-1	.	CASSLGVGENTEAFF	TGCGCCAGCAGCTTGGGGGTCGGGGAGAACACTGAAGCTTTCTTT
TRBD1	TRBV9	TRBJ1-3	.	CASSDPFKGAGGPISGNTIYF	TGTGCCAGCAGCGATCCATTTAAGGGGGCAGGGGGTCCTATCTCTGGAAACACCATATATTTT
TRBD1	TRBV18	TRBJ1-1	.	CASSGTELTEAFF	TGTGCCAGCTCAGGGACAGAACTTACAGAAGCTTTCTTT
TRBD1	TRBV5-4	TRBJ1-1	.	CATLAGQGGLEAFF	TGTGCCACCTTAGCCGGACAGGGCGGCTTAGAAGCTTTCTTT
TRBD1	TRBV18	TRBJ1-6	.	CASSPRGGEGSPLHF	TGTGCCAGCTCACCAAGAGGGGGCGAGGGTTCACCCCTCCACTTT
.	TRBV20-1	TRBJ2-5	.	CSASARGGEETQYF	TGCAGTGCTAGTGCCAGGGGAGGGGAGGAGACCCAGTACTTC
.	TRBV5-1	TRBJ1-2	.	CASSLAAENYGYTF	TGCGCCAGCAGCTTGGCCGCTGAGAACTATGGCTACACCTTC
TRBD1	TRBV7-9	TRBJ2-5	.	CASSRDRETQYF	TGTGCCAGCAGCCGGGACAGAGAGACCCAGTACTTC
.	TRBV27	TRBJ2-3	.	CASSLSPRWAGRGDTQYF	TGTGCCAGCAGTTTATCCCCTCGATGGGCGGGACGGGGAGATACGCAGTATTTT
TRBD1	TRBV15	TRBJ2-1	once	CATSRARTGKNEQFF	TGTGCCACCAGCAGAGCCCGGACAGGGAAGAATGAGCAGTTCTTC
.	TRBV24-1	TRBJ1-2	once	CATSDSTRTYGYTF	TGTGCCACCAGTGATAGCACGAGAACTTATGGCTACACCTTC
.	TRBV9	TRBJ1-5	.	CASSVEAGLYSNQPQHF	TGTGCCAGCAGCGTAGAGGCAGGGCTTTATAGCAATCAGCCCCAGCATTTT
TRBD2	TRBV2	TRBJ2-7	.	CASRPGLATRVQYF	TGTGCCAGCAGGCCGGGACTAGCGACAAGGGTGCAGTACTTC
.	TRBV13	TRBJ2-7	few	CASSLSNRAPYEQYF	TGTGCCAGCAGCTTATCCAACAGGGCTCCCTACGAGCAGTACTTC
TRBD2	TRBV18	TRBJ2-1	.	CASSPTYAGDYNEQFF	TGTGCCAGCTCACCAACCTACGCGGGAGACTACAATGAGCAGTTCTTC
.	TRBV5-1	TRBJ1-2	.	CASSPTGVYGYTF	TGCGCCAGCAGCCCCACCGGGGTCTATGGCTACACCTTC
.	TRBV5-1	TRBJ1-1	.	CASSLAWGQDTEAFF	TGCGCCAGCAGCTTGGCCTGGGGGCAGGACACTGAAGCTTTCTTT
.	TRBV5-1	TRBJ2-7	.	CASSLDGEFTGEQYF	TGCGCCAGCAGCTTGGATGGGGAGTTCACGGGCGAGCAGTACTTC
TRBD1	TRBV24-1	TRBJ2-1	.	CATSRSVGQGNNEQFF	TGTGCCACCAGCCGGAGTGTAGGACAGGGAAACAATGAGCAGTTCTTC
TRBD1	TRBV7-2	TRBJ2-7	few	CASSFSGTGFLEQYF	TGTGCCAGCAGCTTTAGTGGGACAGGGTTTCTCGAGCAGTACTTC
TRBD1	TRBV19	TRBJ2-2	.	CASSMDRSGELFF	TGTGCCAGTAGTATGGACAGGTCCGGGGAGCTGTTTTTT
.	TRBV7-8	TRBJ2-1	.	CASSLPRRAPSDEQFF	TGTGCCAGCAGCTTACCTAGGCGGGCACCGTCGGATGAGCAGTTCTTC
.	TRBV27	TRBJ1-4	.	CASSFSQGYLIEKLFF	TGTGCCAGCAGTTTCTCCCAGGGTTATCTGATTGAAAAACTGTTTTTT
.	TRBV30	TRBJ1-3	.	CACNSGGGNTIYF	TGTGCCTGTAATTCCGGGGGAGGAAACACCATATATTTT
TRBD2	TRBV12-3/TRBV12-4	TRBJ2-7	.	CASSLGGSLQYF	TGTGCCAGCAGTTTGGGGGGGTCTCTTCAGTACTTC